A single sample is the source of the 26 T cell receptor beta chains below, sequenced in a study of Ad26.COV2.S vaccination and SARS-CoV-2 variants. Stated treatment: some 20 received Ad26.COV2.S at low or high dose, single or two shots; about 5 received placebo; per-sample allocation not given. Sampling occurred on day 63 after the first vaccine or placebo injection. TCRdb's table, derived via immunoSEQ multiplex PCR, lists solely in-frame clones and lacks some. The data hold some 300,000 clones, with just over 85% observed a single time. The sample in question was peripheral blood, obtained in a trial of Ad26.COV2.S vaccine versus placebo. The source is a person aged 18-60 years who received the Ad26.COV2.S COVID-19 vaccine or a placebo.

The V and J genes are TRBV28 and TRBJ1-4; D possibly corresponds to TRBD1 (5 bases). The CDR3 totals 15 residues. Per germline, CDR1 MDHEN and CDR2 SYDVKM. The V end was cut by 6 bases, the J end by 5 bases, with 16 bases between. The CDR3 nucleotides are TGTGCCAGCAGCTCCCCCGGGACCAAGAATGAAAAACTGTTTTTT. Protein: CASSSPGTKNEKLFF.

This clone was seen a few times. The chain recombines TRBV9 with TRBJ2-7; D may correspond to TRBD1 or TRBD2 (6 bases each). Per the germline V gene, CDR1 is SGDLS and CDR2 is YYNGEE. This CDR3 is 16 amino acids long. V was cut by 3 bases and J by 3 bases, with 19 bases left in between. CDR3 DNA: TGTGCCAGCAGCGGCCCTAGGGGGGAAGGGGGCTACGAGCAGTACTTC. Protein: CASSGPRGEGGYEQYF.

This rearrangement joins TRBV6-5 to TRBJ2-5; no firm D call. Germline V gene lookup returns CDR1 MNHEY and CDR2 SVGAGI. CDR3 size: 14 residues. V lost 0 bases, J lost 5 bases, and 10 bases lay in between. The CDR3 nucleotides are TGTGCCAGCAGTTACTCGATTTCCTCGGAGACCCAGTACTTC. The encoded protein is CASSYSISSETQYF.

The rearrangement joins TRBV27 to TRBJ1-2; D perhaps matches TRBD1 (5 bases). CDR3 length: 15 amino acids. V shed 0 bases and J shed 2 bases, with 10 bases lying between them. CDR1 and CDR2 (germline): MNHEY, SMNVEV (reference sequence). The chain's CDR3 is CASSLSGQGNYGYTF. The DNA for the CDR3 is TGTGCCAGCAGTTTATCGGGGCAGGGAAACTATGGCTACACCTTC.

The V gene is TRBV19, the J gene TRBJ2-1, with 9 bases fitting TRBD2. Germline values: CDR1 LNHDA, CDR2 SQIVND (reference sequence). This CDR3 comprises 16 residues. V lost 8 bases and J lost 0; bases outside the gene matches: 8. In DNA, the CDR3 is TGTGCCAGTTCAGACCTAGCGGGGAGCTCCTACAATGAGCAGTTCTTC. It specifies CASSDLAGSSYNEQFF.

The chain links TRBV6-6 to TRBJ1-4; 11 bases align to TRBD1. Trimming removed 5 bases from V and 10 bases from J; junction bases left unmatched: 6. The CDR3 length is 14 residues. Germline V gene lookup returns CDR1 MNHNY and CDR2 SVGAGI (reference sequence). The CDR3 loop is CASSGQGASPKLFF. CDR3 bases: TGTGCCAGCAGTGGACAGGGGGCGAGCCCAAAACTGTTTTTT.

V usage is TRBV19 and J usage is TRBJ1-2, with unresolved D. Trimming cost V 6 bases and J 2 bases, with 7 bases left between them. The CDR3 length is 12 residues. Per the germline V gene, CDR1 is LNHDA and CDR2 is SQIVND (reference sequence). The chain's CDR3 is CASRRVNYGYTF. The CDR3 nucleotides are TGTGCCAGTAGACGAGTGAACTATGGCTACACCTTC.

The genes are TRBV5-6 and TRBJ1-2; D is unresolved. V lost 2 bases to trimming and J lost 8 bases, with 16 bases between them. The CDR3 consists of 14 residues. Germline V gene lookup returns CDR1 SGHDT and CDR2 YYEEEE. CDR3 in amino acids: CASSFGFGNLGYTF. The CDR3 DNA follows: TGTGCCAGCAGCTTCGGATTCGGTAATCTGGGCTACACCTTC.

This clone has a single count. The rearrangement joins TRBV12-3 or TRBV12-4 to TRBJ1-5; TRBD1 might be the D (5 bases). The CDR3 covers 13 residues. V dropped 6 bases and J dropped 4 bases, with 10 bases sitting between them. The CDR3 loop is CASSLGTNQPQHF. DNA of the CDR3: TGTGCCAGCAGCCTCGGGACTAATCAGCCCCAGCATTTT.

The chain uses TRBV27 and TRBJ1-1; TRBD1 might be the D (5 bases). Germline V gives CDR1 MNHEY, CDR2 SMNVEV (reference sequence). There are 15 residues in the CDR3. V was cut by 6 bases and J by 5 bases, with 19 bases left in between. In DNA form, the CDR3 reads TGTGCCAGCAGCGATTGGGACGGACAAGGGACTGAAGCTTTCTTT. Translation: CASSDWDGQGTEAFF.

This chain uses TRBV6-2 or TRBV6-3 with TRBJ1-2; TRBD1 matches at 10 bases. Germline V gene lookup returns CDR1 MNHEY and CDR2 SVGEGT. The CDR3 loop spans 13 amino acids. Losses at the gene ends were 6 bases for V and 6 bases for J; bases not matched to a gene: 4. CDR3 bases: TGTGCCAGCAGCGGGACAGGGGTGCATGGCTACACCTTC. Protein: CASSGTGVHGYTF.

CDR3 nucleotide sequence: TGTGCCAGCAGTTACTCGGCTGGCTACACCTTC. Residues: CASSYSAGYTF. The chain joins TRBV6-6 to TRBJ1-2; D not resolved. The CDR3 totals 11 residues. Germline V gives CDR1 MNHNY, CDR2 SVGAGI (reference sequence). V dropped 0 bases and J dropped 7 bases, with 3 bases sitting between them.

The rearrangement joins TRBV3-1 (or the pseudogene TRBV3-2) to TRBJ2-1; 9 bases fit TRBD2. Germline values: CDR1 LGHDT, CDR2 YNNKEL (reference sequence). The CDR3 runs to 15 residues. The V gene end was trimmed by 4 bases and the J gene end by 12 bases; junction bases not matched to a gene: 13. In DNA form, the CDR3 reads TGTGCCAGCAGCCCCAACAGGCTAGCGGGGCTATCGCAGTTCTTC. Translating it yields CASSPNRLAGLSQFF.

CDR3 in amino acids: CASRFIWETQYF. The CDR3 coding sequence is TGTGCCAGCAGGTTCATCTGGGAAACCCAGTACTTC. The chain employs TRBV2 and TRBJ2-5, with unresolved D. The CDR3 sequence is 12 residues long. The germline gives CDR1 SNHLY, CDR2 FYNNEI. V shed 6 bases and J shed 8 bases, with 13 bases lying between them.

This clone came up a few times. V is TRBV5-3 and J is TRBJ2-7; no clear D. TRBV5-3 is treated as an ORF (open reading frame) with a function not yet certain. CDR3 length equals 14 residues. Trimming removed 0 bases at V and 5 bases at J, with 12 bases between. CDR3 region: CARSLAHRVDEQYF. CDR3 nucleotide sequence: TGTGCCAGAAGCTTGGCCCACCGGGTGGACGAGCAGTACTTC.

The sample holds a few counts of this clone. This chain links TRBV5-1 with TRBJ2-2; D not resolved. Germline loops: CDR1 SGHRS, CDR2 YFSETQ. The CDR3 contains 13 residues. V was trimmed by 5 bases and J by 5 bases, leaving 10 bases between them. For the CDR3, the DNA is TGCGCCAGCAGGTTCCAAGGGACCGGGGAGCTGTTTTTT. Residues: CASRFQGTGELFF.

J is TRBJ1-3 and V is TRBV2; the D gene is possibly TRBD1 (5 bases). This CDR3 is 14 amino acids long. The germline V gene encodes CDR1 SNHLY and CDR2 FYNNEI. V shed 5 bases and J shed 3 bases, with 11 bases lying between them. The CDR3 reads CASSLLRVGNTIYF. The CDR3 nucleotides read TGTGCCAGCAGTCTACTCAGGGTTGGAAACACCATATATTTT.

The chain combines TRBV27 with TRBJ1-1; 8 bases agree with TRBD1. The CDR3 is 11 amino acids. V was pared by 6 bases and J by 6 bases, with 0 bases of the junction left unmatched. Per germline, CDR1 MNHEY and CDR2 SMNVEV (reference sequence). CDR3 in amino acids: CASRTGAEAFF. CDR3 in DNA: TGTGCCAGCAGGACAGGGGCTGAAGCTTTCTTT.

The rearrangement links TRBV9 to TRBJ1-1; D remains unclear. Germline lookup yields CDR1 SGDLS and CDR2 YYNGEE. This CDR3 has 13 residues. Between the trimmed V and J ends, which lost 0 bases and 3 bases, there was a span of 6 bases. For the CDR3, the DNA is TGTGCCAGCAGCGTAGGCCCCGACACTGAAGCTTTCTTT. Translating it yields CASSVGPDTEAFF.

The V call is TRBV6-2 or TRBV6-3, the J call TRBJ2-1; D uncertain. V dropped 2 bases and J dropped 3 bases, with 8 bases sitting between them. CDR3 length: 14 residues. In germline, CDR1 is MNHEY, CDR2 SVGEGT. The CDR3 loop reads CASSYGVGYNEQFF. CDR3 DNA: TGTGCCAGCAGTTACGGTGTAGGCTACAATGAGCAGTTCTTC.

The rearrangement uses TRBV4-1 and TRBJ1-2, with D possibly matching TRBD1 (6 bases). This CDR3 region has 20 residues. Trimming took 1 base from V and 6 from J, leaving 30 bases between them. CDR1 is MGHRA and CDR2 is YSYEKL in the germline V gene. CDR3 loop: CASSQAPPGGAGFHGNGYTF. As DNA, the CDR3 is TGCGCCAGCAGCCAAGCCCCCCCCGGGGGGGCCGGCTTTCACGGTAATGGCTACACCTTC.

The chain couples TRBV6-6 to TRBJ1-1; TRBD1 matches 8 bases. V dropped 7 bases and J dropped 2; count of bases not matched to a gene: 9. CDR3 length equals 15 residues. The germline gives CDR1 MNHNY, CDR2 SVGAGI (reference sequence). CDR3 sequence (DNA): TGTGCCAGCAAGCCACCGGGACAGGTAAACACTGAAGCTTTCTTT. Translating gives CASKPPGQVNTEAFF.

The CDR3 is CASSPKRALVANEQFF. The CDR3 DNA reads as TGTGCCAGCAGCCCAAAGCGGGCACTAGTTGCGAATGAGCAGTTCTTC. This sequence joins TRBV7-9 and TRBJ2-1; D may be TRBD2 (6 bases). V was shortened by 5 bases and J by 7 bases, with 21 bases between the two germline ends. Germline V gene sequence: CDR1 SEHNR, CDR2 FQNEAQ (reference sequence). CDR3 length: 16 residues.

V is TRBV2 and J is TRBJ2-7; 7 positions agree with TRBD1. CDR1 is SNHLY, CDR2 FYNNEI, per germline. The V and J ends lost 6 bases and 0 bases, in that order; junction bases with no gene match: 5. CDR3 size: 14 residues. The CDR3 is CASRRDRSSYEQYF. CDR3 sequence (DNA): TGTGCCAGCAGGAGGGACAGAAGCTCCTACGAGCAGTACTTC.

In this sample, this clone turned up once. The chain couples TRBV9 to TRBJ1-2; D possibly corresponds to TRBD1 (6 bases). This CDR3 comprises 14 residues. V dropped 0 bases and J dropped 1 base, with 7 bases sitting between them. Germline assignment: CDR1 SGDLS and CDR2 YYNGEE. The CDR3 here is CASSVGRGNYGYTF. The CDR3 coding sequence is TGTGCCAGCAGCGTAGGCAGGGGTAACTATGGCTACACCTTC.

The chain has TRBV29-1 and TRBJ2-3; D remains unclear. The CDR3 length is 13 residues. V lost 8 bases and J lost 0, with 12 bases in between. Germline CDR1 reads SQVTM; CDR2 reads ANQGSEA. DNA for the CDR3: TGCAGCACGGACGGTAGTAGCACAGATACGCAGTATTTT. This encodes CSTDGSSTDTQYF.